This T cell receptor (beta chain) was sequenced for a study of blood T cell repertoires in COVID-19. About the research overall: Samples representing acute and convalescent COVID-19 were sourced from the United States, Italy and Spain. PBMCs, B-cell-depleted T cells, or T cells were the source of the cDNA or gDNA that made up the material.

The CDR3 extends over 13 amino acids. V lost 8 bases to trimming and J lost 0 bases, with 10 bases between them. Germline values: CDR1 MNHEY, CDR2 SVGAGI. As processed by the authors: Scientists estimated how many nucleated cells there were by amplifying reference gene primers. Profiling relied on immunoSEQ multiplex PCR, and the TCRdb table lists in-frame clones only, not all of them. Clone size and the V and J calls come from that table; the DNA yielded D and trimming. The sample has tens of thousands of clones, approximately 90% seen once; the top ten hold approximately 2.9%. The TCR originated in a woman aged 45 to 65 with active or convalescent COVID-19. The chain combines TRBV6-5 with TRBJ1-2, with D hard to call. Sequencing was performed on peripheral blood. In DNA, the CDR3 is TGTGCCAGCTCAGGCTATGCTAACTATGGCTACACCTTC. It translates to CASSGYANYGYTF.